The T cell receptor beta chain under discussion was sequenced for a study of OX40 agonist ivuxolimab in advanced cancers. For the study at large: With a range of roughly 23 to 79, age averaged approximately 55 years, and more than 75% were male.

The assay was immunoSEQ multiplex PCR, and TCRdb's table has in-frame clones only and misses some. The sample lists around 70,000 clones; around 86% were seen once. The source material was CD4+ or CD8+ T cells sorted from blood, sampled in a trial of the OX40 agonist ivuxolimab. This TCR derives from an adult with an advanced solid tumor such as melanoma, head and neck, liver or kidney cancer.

CDR3: CASSFRAGRGGAEAFF. CDR3 in DNA: TGTGCCAGCAGTTTTAGGGCCGGCAGGGGTGGGGCTGAAGCTTTCTTT. The chain uses TRBV28 and TRBJ1-1; D possibly corresponds to TRBD1 (6 bases). The V end was cut by 3 bases, the J end by 6 bases, with 20 bases between. The CDR3 is 16 residues long. Germline V gene lookup returns CDR1 MDHEN and CDR2 SYDVKM.